This TCR beta chain was recovered during a study of monozygotic twins with inflammatory bowel disease. A note on this clonotype: Its target is not known.

cDNA synthesis was performed in eight separate reactions for each sample. TCRdb reanalyzed the 5' RACE reads and collapses them to one entry per CDR3 protein, without DNA. The table for this sample gives over 90,000 distinct CDR3 sequences. CDR3 length: 14 amino acids. From germline, CDR1 is SGHVS and CDR2 FNYEAQ. Points from the study as a whole: Among IBD patients, TCRbeta diversity (inverse Simpson) was lower than in healthy co-twins. Especially with disease activity, IBD patients shared fewer clonotypes with others than healthy twins did.

The source is a human donor with ulcerative colitis or Crohn's disease, or a healthy co-twin of an affected twin (not recorded which). The chain uses TRBV7-6 and TRBJ1-2. The sequencing input was blood. CDR3 in amino acids: CASSLAGGFYGYTF.